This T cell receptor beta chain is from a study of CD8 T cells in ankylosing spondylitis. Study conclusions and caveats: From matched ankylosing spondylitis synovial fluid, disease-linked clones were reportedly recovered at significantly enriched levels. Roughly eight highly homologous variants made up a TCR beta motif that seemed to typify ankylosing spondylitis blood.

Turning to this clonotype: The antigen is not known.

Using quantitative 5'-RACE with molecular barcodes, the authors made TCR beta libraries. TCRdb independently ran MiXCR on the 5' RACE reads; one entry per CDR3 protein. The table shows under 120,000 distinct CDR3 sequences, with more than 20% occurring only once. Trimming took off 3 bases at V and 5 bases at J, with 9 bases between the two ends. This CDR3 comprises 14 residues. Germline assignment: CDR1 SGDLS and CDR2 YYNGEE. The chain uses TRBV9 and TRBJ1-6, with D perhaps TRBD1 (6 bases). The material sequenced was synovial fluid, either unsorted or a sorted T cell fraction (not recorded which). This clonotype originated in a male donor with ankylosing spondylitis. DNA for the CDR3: TGTGCCAGCAGCGGCCGGGACAATAATTCACCCCTCCACTTT. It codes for CASSGRDNNSPLHF.